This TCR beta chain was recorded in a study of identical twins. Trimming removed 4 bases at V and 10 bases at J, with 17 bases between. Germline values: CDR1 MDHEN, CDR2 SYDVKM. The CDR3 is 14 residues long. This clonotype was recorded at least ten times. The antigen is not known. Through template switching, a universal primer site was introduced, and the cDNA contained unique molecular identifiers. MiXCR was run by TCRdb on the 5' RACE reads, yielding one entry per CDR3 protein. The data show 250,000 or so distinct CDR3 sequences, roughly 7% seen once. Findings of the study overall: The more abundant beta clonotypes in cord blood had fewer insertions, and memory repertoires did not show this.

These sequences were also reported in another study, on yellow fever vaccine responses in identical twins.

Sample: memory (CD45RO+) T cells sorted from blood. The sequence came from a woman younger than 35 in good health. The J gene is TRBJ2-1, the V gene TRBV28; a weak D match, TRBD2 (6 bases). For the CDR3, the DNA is TGTGCCAGCAGTTCTCGGGGTAGCGGCAGAGAGCAGTTCTTC. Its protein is CASSSRGSGREQFF.